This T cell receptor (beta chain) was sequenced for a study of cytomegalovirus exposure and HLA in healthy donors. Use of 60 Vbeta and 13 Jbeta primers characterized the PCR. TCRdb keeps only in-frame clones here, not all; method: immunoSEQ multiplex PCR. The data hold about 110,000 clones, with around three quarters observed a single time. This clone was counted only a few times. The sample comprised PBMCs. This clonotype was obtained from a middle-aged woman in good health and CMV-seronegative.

In DNA, the CDR3 is TGCAGCGTTGAACAGTTAATCTATGGCTACACCTTC. Its protein product is CSVEQLIYGYTF. V is TRBV29-1 and J is TRBJ1-2; D ambiguous. With 2 bases removed from V and 4 bases from J, the gap between germline ends came to 8 bases. There are 12 residues in the CDR3. Germline V lookup: CDR1 SQVTM, CDR2 ANQGSEA.